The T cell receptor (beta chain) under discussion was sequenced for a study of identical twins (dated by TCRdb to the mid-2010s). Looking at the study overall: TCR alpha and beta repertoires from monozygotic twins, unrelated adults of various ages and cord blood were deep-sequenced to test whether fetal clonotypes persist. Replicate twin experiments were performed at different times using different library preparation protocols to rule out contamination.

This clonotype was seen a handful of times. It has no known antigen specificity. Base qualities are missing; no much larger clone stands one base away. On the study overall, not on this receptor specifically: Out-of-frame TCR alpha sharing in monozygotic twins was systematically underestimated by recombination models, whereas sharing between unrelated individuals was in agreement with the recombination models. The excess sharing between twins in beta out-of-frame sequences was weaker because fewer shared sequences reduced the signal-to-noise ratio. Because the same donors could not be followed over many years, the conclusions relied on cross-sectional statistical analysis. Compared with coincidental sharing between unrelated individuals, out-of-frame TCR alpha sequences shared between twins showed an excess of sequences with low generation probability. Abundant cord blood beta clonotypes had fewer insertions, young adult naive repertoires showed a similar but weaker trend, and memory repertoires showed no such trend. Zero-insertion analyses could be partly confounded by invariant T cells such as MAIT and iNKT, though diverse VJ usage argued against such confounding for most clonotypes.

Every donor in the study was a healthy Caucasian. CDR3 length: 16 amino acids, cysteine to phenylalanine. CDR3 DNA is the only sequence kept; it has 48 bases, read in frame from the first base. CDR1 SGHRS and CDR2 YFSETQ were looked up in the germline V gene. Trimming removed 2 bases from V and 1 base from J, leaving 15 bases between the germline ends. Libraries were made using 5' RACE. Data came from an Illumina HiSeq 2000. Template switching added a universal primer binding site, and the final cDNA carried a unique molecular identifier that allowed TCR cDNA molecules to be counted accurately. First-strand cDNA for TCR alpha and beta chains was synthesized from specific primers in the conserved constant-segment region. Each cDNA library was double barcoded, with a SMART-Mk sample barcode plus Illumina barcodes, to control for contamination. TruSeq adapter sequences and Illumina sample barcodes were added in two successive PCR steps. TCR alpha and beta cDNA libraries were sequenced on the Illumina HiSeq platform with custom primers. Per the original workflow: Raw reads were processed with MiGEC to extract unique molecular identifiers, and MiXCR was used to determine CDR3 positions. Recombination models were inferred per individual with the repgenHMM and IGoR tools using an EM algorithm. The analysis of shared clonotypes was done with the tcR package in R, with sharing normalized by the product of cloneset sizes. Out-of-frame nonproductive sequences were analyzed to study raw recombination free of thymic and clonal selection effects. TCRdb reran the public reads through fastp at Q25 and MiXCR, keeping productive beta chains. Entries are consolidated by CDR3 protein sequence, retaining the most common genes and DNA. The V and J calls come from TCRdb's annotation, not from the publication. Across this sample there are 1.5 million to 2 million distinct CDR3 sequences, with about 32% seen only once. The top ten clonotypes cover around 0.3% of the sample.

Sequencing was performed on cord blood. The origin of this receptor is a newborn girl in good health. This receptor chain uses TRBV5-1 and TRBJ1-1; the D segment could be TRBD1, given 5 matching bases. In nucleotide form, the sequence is TGCGCCAGCAGCTTAACCGTTGGGGCAGGGAACACTGAAGCTTTCTTT. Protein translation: CASSLTVGAGNTEAFF.